This TCR beta chain was captured in a study of cytomegalovirus exposure and HLA in healthy donors. Whole-study findings and limits: In an earlier analysis, most TCR beta V segments were productive about 87% or about 30% of the time. In a later analysis, TCR association rates varied by HLA locus: DRB1 most, HLA-C fewest. CMV serostatus stood as the only immune exposure information on hand. In vitro work confirmed that three CMV-associated chains recognize CMV antigens.

Both 60 Vbeta primers and 13 Jbeta primers went into the PCR. The data were produced by immunoSEQ multiplex PCR, yet TCRdb's version contains in-frame clones alone and is incomplete. The sample yields more than 110,000 clones, less than 80% seen once. V lost 5 bases to trimming and J lost 1 base; unmatched junction nucleotides: 2. This CDR3 has 14 residues. Looked up from germline, CDR1 is SGHTA and CDR2 is FQGTGA. A remark on this clone: What it binds is not known.

The V gene is TRBV7-3, the J gene TRBJ2-3; 8 bases match TRBD2. This TCR was sampled from a woman aged 50 to 60 in good health and CMV-seropositive. Material: PBMCs. CDR3 nucleotide sequence: TGTGCCAGCAGCCAAGCGGGGGGCACAGATACGCAGTATTTT. The encoded protein is CASSQAGGTDTQYF.